This T cell receptor (beta chain) was profiled in a study of blood T cell repertoires in COVID-19. Background on the study: T cells, B-cell-depleted T cells, or PBMCs supplied cDNA or gDNA.

This CDR3 contains 13 residues. Germline V CDR1 and CDR2: SGHTA, FQGTGA. V lost 2 bases and J lost 4, with 8 bases in between. Libraries were prepared by immunoSEQ multiplex PCR; TCRdb keeps only in-frame clonotypes and omits some of them. The sample has 250,000 or so clones; around 89% are singletons. Notes on this clone: Distinct nucleotide sequences in the sample also encode this CDR3.

This chain links TRBV7-3 with TRBJ1-1, with D perhaps TRBD1 (6 bases). The sample taken for sequencing was peripheral blood. The sequence was collected from an older woman with COVID-19, enrolled during active disease. CDR3 DNA sequence: TGTGCCAGCAGCTTAGGGGGCCCCACTGAAGCTTTCTTT. As protein: CASSLGGPTEAFF.